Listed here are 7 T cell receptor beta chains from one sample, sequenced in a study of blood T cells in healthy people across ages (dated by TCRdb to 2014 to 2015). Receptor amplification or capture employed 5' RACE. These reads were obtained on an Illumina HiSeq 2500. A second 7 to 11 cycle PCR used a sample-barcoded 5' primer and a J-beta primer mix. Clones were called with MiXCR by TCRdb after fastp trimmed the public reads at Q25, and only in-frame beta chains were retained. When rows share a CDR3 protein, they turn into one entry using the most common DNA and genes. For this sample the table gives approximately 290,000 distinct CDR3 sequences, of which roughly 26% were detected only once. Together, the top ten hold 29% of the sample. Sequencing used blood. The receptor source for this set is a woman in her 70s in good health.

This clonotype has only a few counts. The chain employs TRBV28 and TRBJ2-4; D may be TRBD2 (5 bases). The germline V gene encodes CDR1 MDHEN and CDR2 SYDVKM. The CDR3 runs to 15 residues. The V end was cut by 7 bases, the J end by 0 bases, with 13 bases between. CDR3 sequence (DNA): TGTGCCAGCACCAAAGAGGGTATAGCCAAAAACATTCAGTACTTC. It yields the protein CASTKEGIAKNIQYF.

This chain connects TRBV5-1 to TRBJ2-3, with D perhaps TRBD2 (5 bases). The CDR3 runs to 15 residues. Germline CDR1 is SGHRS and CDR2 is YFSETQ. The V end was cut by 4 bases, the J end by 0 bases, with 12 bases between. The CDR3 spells CASSHQQRSTDTQYF. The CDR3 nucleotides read TGCGCCAGCAGCCATCAGCAGCGGAGCACAGATACGCAGTATTTT.

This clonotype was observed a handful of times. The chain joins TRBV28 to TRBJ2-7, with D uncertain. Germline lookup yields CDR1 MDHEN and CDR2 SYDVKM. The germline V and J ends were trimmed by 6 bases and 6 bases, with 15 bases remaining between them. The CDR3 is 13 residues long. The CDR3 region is CASSPNNPGEQYF. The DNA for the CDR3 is TGTGCCAGCAGCCCCAACAACCCAGGCGAGCAGTACTTC.

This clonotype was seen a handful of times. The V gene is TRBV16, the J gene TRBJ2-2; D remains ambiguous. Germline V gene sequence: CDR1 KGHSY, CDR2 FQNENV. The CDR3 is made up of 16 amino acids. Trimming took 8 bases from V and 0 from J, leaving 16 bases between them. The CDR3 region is CASSKSGFSNTGELFF. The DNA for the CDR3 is TGTGCCAGCTCCAAGTCCGGATTCTCGAACACCGGGGAGCTGTTTTTT.

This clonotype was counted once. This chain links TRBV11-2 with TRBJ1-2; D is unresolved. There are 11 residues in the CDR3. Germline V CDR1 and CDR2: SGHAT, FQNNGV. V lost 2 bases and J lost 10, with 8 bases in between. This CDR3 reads CASSLNQDYTF. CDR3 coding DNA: TGTGCCAGCAGCTTAAATCAGGACTACACCTTC.

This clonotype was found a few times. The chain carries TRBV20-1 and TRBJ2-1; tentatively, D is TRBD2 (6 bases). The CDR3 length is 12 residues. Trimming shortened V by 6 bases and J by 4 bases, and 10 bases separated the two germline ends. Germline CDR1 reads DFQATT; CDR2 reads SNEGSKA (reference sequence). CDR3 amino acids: CSAGGYYNEQFF. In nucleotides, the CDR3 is TGCAGTGCGGGGGGTTATTACAATGAGCAGTTCTTC.

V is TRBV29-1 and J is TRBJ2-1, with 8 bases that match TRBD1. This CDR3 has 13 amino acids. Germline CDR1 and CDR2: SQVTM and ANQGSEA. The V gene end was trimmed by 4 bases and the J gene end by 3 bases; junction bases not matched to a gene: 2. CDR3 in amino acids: CSVVGTGYNEQFF. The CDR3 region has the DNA TGCAGCGTTGTAGGGACAGGCTACAATGAGCAGTTCTTC.